The rows below give T cell receptor beta chains drawn from one sample of a study of T cell responses to AZD1222 COVID-19 vaccine. Profiling relied on immunoSEQ multiplex PCR, and the TCRdb table lists in-frame clones only, not all of them. The sample yields about 270,000 clones, 94% seen once. The specimen was peripheral blood, collected 28 days after the second AZD1222 dose. Receptors originate from an adult who received the AZD1222 COVID-19 vaccine. CDR3s include the opening cysteine and the closing phenylalanine or tryptophan. D genes are given only for firm matches.

CDR3 protein	CDR3 DNA	D gene	J gene	V gene
CASSLRYYGYTF	TGTGCCAGCAGTTTGAGATACTATGGCTACACCTTC	.	TRBJ1-2	TRBV28
CASSSAGTGSYEQYF	TGTGCCAGCAGCTCGGCCGGGACAGGGTCCTACGAGCAGTACTTC	TRBD1	TRBJ2-7	TRBV11-2
CASSGPGETQYF	TGTGCCAGCAGCGGACCAGGAGAGACCCAGTACTTC	.	TRBJ2-5	TRBV11-2
CASSPRRAGGHTGELFF	TGTGCCAGTAGCCCCCGGCGGGCGGGAGGTCACACCGGGGAGCTGTTTTTT	TRBD2	TRBJ2-2	TRBV19
CATSEGDYGYTF	TGTGCCACGTCCGAGGGCGACTATGGCTACACCTTC	.	TRBJ1-2	TRBV24-1
CSARQGWEQYF	TGCAGTGCTAGGCAAGGGTGGGAGCAGTACTTC	.	TRBJ2-7	TRBV20-1
CASSYAQRGTEAFF	TGTGCCAGCAGTTACGCACAGAGGGGAACTGAAGCTTTCTTT	.	TRBJ1-1	TRBV6-5
CATSDSRAGRTYEQYF	TGTGCCACCAGTGACTCCCGAGCGGGCCGCACCTACGAGCAGTACTTC	.	TRBJ2-7	TRBV24-1
CASSQDHAGSTEAFF	TGCGCCAGCAGCCAAGATCATGCAGGGTCGACTGAAGCTTTCTTT	.	TRBJ1-1	TRBV4-3
CASSSPDRFNGYTF	TGTGCCAGCAGCTCCCCGGACAGGTTCAATGGCTACACCTTC	TRBD1	TRBJ1-2	TRBV7-9
CASRMRGADGANVLTF	TGTGCCAGCAGGATGAGGGGAGCAGACGGGGCCAACGTCCTGACTTTC	.	TRBJ2-6	TRBV28